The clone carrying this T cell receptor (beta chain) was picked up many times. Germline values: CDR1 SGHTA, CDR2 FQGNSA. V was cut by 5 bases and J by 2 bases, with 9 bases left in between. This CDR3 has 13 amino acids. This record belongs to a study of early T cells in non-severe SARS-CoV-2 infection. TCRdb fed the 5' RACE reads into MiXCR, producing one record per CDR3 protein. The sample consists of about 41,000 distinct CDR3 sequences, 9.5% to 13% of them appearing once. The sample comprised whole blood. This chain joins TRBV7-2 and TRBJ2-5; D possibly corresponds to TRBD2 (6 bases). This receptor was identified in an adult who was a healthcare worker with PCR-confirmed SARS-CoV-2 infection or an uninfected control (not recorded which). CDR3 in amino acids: CASSRGYQETQYF. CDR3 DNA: TGTGCCAGCAGCCGGGGGTATCAAGAGACCCAGTACTTC.